This T cell receptor (beta chain) derives from a study of blood T cell repertoires in COVID-19. Study as a whole: From the United States, Italy and Spain came samples of acute and convalescent COVID-19. T cells, B-cell-depleted T cells, or PBMCs supplied cDNA or gDNA.

V shed 1 base, J shed 5 bases, and the junction held 5 bases outside the gene matches. Germline values: CDR1 SGHNT, CDR2 YENEEA. The CDR3 contains 15 residues. Original analysis: Researchers report that nucleated cell counts were estimated from reference gene primer amplification. The repertoire was sequenced with immunoSEQ multiplex PCR; TCRdb's copy has only in-frame clones and lacks some. For V, J and clone size, that table is used; D and trimming come from the DNA. Of approximately 70,000 clones detected, approximately 90% appear once; the ten largest clones hold roughly 19%. This clonotype was obtained from a human donor in a cohort sampled during active COVID-19. J is TRBJ2-1 and V is TRBV11-3, with 7 bases lining up with TRBD2. Sequencing used peripheral blood. CDR3 DNA sequence: TGTGCCAGCAGCTTAGCGGGAGGATACGACAATGAGCAGTTCTTC. This translates into CASSLAGGYDNEQFF.